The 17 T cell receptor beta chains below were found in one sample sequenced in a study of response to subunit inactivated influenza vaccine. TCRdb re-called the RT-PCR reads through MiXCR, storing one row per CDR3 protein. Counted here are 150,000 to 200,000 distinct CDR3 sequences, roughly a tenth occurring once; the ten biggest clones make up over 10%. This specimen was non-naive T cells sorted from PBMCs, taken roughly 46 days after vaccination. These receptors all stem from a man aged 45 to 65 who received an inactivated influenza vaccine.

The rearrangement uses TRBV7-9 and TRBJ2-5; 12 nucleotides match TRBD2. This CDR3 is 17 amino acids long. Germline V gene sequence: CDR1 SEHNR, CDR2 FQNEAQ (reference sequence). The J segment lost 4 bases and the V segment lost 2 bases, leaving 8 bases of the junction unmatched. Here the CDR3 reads CASSLSKRLAGVETQYF. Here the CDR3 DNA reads TGTGCCAGCAGCTTATCAAAGCGACTAGCGGGAGTAGAGACCCAGTACTTC.

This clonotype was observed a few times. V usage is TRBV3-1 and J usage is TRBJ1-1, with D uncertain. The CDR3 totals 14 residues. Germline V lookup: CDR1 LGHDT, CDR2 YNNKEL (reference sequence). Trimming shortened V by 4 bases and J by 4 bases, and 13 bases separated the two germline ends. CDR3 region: CASSRTGSVTEAFF. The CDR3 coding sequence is TGTGCCAGCAGCCGTACCGGATCCGTCACTGAAGCTTTCTTT.

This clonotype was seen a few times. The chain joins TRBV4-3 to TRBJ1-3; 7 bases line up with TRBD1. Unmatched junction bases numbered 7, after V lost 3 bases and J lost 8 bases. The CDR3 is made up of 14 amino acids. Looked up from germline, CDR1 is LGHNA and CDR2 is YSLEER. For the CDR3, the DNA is TGCGCCAGCAGCCAGGGACAGCGGGAGGACACCATATATTTT. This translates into CASSQGQREDTIYF.

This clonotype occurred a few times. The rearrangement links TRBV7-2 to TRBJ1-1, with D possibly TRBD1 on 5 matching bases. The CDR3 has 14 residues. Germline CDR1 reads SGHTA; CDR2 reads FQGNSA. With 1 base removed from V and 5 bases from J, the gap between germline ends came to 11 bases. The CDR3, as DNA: TGTGCCAGCAGCTTAGGGGGGGGTTGGACTGAAGCTTTCTTT. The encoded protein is CASSLGGGWTEAFF.

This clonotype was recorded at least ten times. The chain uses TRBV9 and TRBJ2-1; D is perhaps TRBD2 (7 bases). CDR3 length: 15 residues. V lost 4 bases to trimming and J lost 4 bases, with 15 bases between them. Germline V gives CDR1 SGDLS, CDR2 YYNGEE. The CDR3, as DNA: TGTGCCAGCAGCCCCGAGGGGGGGGTGTACAATGAGCAGTTCTTC. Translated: CASSPEGGVYNEQFF.

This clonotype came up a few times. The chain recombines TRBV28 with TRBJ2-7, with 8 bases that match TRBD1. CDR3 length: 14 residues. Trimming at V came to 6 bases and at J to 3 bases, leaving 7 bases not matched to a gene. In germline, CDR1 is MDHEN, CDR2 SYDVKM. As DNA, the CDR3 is TGTGCCAGCAGCTCGGACAGGGATTACTACGAGCAGTACTTC. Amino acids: CASSSDRDYYEQYF.

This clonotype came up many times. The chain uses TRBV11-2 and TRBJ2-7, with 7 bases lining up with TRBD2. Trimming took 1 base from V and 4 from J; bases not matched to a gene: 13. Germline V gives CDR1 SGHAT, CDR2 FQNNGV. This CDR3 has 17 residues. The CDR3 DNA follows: TGTGCCAGCAGCTTAGTGGCCGCGCGGGAGTGGGGTTACGAGCAGTACTTC. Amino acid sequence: CASSLVAAREWGYEQYF.

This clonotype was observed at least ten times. For the CDR3, the DNA is TGCGCCAGCAGCATTGGGACTAGCGGGGGCTGGGAGACCCAGTACTTC. It yields the protein CASSIGTSGGWETQYF. This chain joins TRBV5-1 and TRBJ2-5; 14 nucleotides line up with TRBD2. Germline V lookup: CDR1 SGHRS, CDR2 YFSETQ. J gave up 5 bases and V 4 bases, and 7 bases lay outside the gene matches. This CDR3 region has 16 residues.

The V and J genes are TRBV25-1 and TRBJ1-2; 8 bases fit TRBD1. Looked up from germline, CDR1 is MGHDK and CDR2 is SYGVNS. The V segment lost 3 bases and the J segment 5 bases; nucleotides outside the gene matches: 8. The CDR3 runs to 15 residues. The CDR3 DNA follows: TGTGCCAGCAGTGACGACAGGGGATCTGGATATGGCTACACCTTC. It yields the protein CASSDDRGSGYGYTF.

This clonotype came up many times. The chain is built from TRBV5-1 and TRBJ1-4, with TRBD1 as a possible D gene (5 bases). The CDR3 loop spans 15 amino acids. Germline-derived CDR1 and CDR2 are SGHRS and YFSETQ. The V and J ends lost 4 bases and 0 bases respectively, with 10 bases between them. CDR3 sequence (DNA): TGCGCCAGCAGCCCTCAGACAGCAACTAATGAAAAACTGTTTTTT. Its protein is CASSPQTATNEKLFF.

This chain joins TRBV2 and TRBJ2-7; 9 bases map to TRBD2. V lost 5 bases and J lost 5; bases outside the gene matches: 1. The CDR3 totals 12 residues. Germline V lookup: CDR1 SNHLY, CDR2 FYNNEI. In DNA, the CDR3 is TGTGCCAGCAGTCGGACTAGCGACGAGCAGTACTTC. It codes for CASSRTSDEQYF.

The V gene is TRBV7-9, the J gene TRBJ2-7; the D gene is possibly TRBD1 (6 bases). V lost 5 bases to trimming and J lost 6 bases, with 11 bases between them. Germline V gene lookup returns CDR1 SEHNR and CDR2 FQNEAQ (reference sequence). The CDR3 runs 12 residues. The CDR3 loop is CASSQGMVEQYF. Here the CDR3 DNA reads TGTGCCAGCAGCCAGGGGATGGTCGAGCAGTACTTC.

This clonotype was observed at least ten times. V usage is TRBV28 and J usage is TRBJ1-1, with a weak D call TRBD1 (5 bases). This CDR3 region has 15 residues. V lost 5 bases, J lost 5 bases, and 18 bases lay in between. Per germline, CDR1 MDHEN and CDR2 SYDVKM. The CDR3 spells CASSPGLVQDTEAFF. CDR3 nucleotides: TGTGCCAGCAGTCCAGGGCTTGTTCAGGATACTGAAGCTTTCTTT.

CDR3 sequence (DNA): TGCAGTGTTTATCCTGAGACAGGGAAAGACGGAGGTACGCAGTATTTT. It translates to CSVYPETGKDGGTQYF. The chain carries TRBV20-1 and TRBJ2-3, with TRBD1 identical over 7 bases. The J segment lost 8 bases and the V segment lost 7 bases, leaving 21 bases of the junction unmatched. Germline assignment: CDR1 DFQATT and CDR2 SNEGSKA (reference sequence). CDR3 size: 16 residues.

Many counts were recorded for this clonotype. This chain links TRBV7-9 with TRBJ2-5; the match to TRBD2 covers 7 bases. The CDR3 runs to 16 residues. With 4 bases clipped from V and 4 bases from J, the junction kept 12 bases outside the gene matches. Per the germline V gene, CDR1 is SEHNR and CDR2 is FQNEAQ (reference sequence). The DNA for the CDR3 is TGTGCCAGCAGCTCCCGATTACTAGCGAAGGGAGAGACCCAGTACTTC. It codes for CASSSRLLAKGETQYF.

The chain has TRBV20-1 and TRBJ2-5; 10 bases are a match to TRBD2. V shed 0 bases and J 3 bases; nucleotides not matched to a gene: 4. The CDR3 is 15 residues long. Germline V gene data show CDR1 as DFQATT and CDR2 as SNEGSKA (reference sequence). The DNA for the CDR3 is TGCAGTGCTAGAGATCTCCTAGCGGGGGAAGAGACCCAGTACTTC. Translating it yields CSARDLLAGEETQYF.

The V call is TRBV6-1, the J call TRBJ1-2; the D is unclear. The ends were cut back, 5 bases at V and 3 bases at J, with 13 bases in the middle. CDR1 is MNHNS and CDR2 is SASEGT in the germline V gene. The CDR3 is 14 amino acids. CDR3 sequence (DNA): TGTGCCAGCAGTCCCCGCGCATTGTACTATGGCTACACCTTC. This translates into CASSPRALYYGYTF.